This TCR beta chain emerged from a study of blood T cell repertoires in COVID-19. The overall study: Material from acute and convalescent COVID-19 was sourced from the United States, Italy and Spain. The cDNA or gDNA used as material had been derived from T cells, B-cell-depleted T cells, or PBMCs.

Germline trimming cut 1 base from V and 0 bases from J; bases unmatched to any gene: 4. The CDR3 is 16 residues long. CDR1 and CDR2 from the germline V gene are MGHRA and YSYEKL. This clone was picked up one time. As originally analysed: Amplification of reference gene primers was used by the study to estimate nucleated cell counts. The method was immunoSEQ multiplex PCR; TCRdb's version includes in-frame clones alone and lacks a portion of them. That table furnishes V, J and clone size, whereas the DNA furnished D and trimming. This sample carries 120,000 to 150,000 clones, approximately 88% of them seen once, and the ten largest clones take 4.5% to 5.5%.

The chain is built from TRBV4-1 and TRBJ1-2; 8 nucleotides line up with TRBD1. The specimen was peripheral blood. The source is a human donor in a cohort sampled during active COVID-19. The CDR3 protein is CASSQGGQVANYGYTF. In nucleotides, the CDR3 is TGCGCCAGCAGCCAAGGGGGACAGGTAGCTAACTATGGCTACACCTTC.